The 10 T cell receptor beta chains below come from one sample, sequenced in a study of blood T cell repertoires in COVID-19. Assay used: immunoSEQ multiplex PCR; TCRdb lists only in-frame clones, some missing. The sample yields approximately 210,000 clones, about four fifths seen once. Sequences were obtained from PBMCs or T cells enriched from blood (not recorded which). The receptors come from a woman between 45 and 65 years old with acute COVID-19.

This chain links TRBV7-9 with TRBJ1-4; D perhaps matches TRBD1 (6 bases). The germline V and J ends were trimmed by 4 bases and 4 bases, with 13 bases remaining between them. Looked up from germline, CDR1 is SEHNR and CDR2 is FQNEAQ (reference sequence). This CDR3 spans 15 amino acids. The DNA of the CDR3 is TGTGCCAGCAGCTCGACAGGAGTAATTAATGAAAAACTGTTTTTT. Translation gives CASSSTGVINEKLFF.

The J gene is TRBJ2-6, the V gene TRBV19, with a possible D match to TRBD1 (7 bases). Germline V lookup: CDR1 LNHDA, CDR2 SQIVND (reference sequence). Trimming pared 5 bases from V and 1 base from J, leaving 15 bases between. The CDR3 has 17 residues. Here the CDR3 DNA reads TGTGCCAGTAGTCGGGGGCAGGGGGAATCTGGGGCCAACGTCCTGACTTTC. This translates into CASSRGQGESGANVLTF.

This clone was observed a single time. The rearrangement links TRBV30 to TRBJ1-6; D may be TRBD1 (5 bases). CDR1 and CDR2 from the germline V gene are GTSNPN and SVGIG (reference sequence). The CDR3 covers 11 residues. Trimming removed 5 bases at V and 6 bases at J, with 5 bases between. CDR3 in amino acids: CAWDSNSPLHF. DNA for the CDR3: TGTGCCTGGGACAGTAATTCACCCCTCCACTTT.

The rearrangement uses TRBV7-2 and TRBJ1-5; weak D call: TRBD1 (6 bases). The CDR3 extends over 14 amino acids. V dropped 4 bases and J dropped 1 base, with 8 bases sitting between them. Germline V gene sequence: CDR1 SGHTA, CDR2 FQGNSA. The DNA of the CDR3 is TGTGCCAGCAGCTCGCAGGGGAGCAATCAGCCCCAGCATTTT. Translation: CASSSQGSNQPQHF.

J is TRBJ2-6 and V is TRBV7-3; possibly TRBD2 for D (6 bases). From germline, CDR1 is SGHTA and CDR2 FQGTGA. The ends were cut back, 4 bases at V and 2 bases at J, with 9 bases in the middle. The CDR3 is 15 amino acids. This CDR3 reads CASSSSGAGANVLTF. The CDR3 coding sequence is TGTGCCAGCAGCTCCTCGGGAGCTGGGGCCAACGTCCTGACTTTC.

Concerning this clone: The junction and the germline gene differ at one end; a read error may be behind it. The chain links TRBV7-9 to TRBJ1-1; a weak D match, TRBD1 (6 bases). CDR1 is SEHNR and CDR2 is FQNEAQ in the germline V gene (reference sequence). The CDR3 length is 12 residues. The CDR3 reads CASSLAGVAAFF. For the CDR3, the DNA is TGTGCCAGCAGCCTAGCAGGGGTGGCGGCTTTCTTT.

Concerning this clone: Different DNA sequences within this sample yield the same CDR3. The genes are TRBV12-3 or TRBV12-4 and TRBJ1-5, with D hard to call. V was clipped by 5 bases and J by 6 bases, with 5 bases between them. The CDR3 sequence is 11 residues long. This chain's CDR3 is CASSGGQPQHF. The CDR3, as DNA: TGTGCCAGCAGTGGAGGTCAGCCCCAGCATTTT.

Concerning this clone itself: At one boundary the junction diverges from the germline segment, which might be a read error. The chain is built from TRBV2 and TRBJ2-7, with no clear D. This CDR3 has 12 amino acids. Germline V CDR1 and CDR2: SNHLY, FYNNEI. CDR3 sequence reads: CASRLTVYEQHF. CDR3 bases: TGTGCCAGCAGATTGACTGTTTACGAGCAGCACTTC.

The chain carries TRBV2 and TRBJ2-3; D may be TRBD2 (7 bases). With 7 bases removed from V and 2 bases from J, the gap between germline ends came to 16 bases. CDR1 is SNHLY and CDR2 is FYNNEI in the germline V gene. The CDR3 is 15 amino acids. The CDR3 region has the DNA TGTGCCAGCACGGTATTGCGGGGGCACACAGATACGCAGTATTTT. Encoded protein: CASTVLRGHTDTQYF.

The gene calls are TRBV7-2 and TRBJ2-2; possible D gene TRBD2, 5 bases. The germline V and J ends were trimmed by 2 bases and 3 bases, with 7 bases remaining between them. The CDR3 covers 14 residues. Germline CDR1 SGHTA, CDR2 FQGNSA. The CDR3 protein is CASSLSGYTGELFF. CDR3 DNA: TGTGCCAGCAGCTTAAGCGGATACACCGGGGAGCTGTTTTTT.